The present TCR beta chain was sequenced within a study of glioma-infiltrating T cells. The study, taken as a whole, reports: Gliomas, especially low-grade, showed above-expected tissue-blood divergence; non-neoplastic patients showed below.

The CDR3 numbers 18 amino acids, ends counted. The germline V gene encodes CDR1 SGHTA and CDR2 FQGNSA. Amplification of TCR alpha and beta CDR3 regions from RNA used iRepertoire nested multiplex PCR. TCRdb called the multiplex PCR reads again in MiXCR, with one record for every CDR3 protein. The data contain 300,000 to 450,000 distinct CDR3 sequences, roughly two fifths of them singletons. A remark on this clonotype: Its matching antigen is unknown. No DNA is shown, since the ends of the CDR3 on it are uncertain; the CDR3 is the one TCRdb lists.

The sequence was obtained from a human donor with low-grade glioma or glioblastoma, undergoing nonglioma brain surgery, or in good health (not recorded which). The V and J genes are TRBV7-2 and TRBJ2-3; TRBD2, the table's D call, was not compared with the DNA. Sequencing input: glioma tissue, nonneoplastic brain tissue, or PBMCs (not recorded which). This chain's CDR3 is CTSSFYICSAPVGDTQYF.